A single sample gave rise to the 14 T cell receptor beta chains below, sequenced in a study of T cell repertoires in cytomegalovirus infection. TCRdb re-called the reads through MiXCR, storing one row per CDR3 protein. The top ten hold roughly 20% of the sample, which has roughly 700,000 distinct CDR3 sequences, roughly 30% seen once. These receptors' antigens are unknown. Here the sequenced sample was cultured PBMCs, taken from culture after CMV antigen stimulation. All receptors come from a human donor in good health (CMV status not recorded). Some clones in this sample may be carry-over from other donors' samples.

The rearrangement uses TRBV5-3 and TRBJ1-2; D perhaps matches TRBD1 (5 bases). TRBV5-3 belongs to the ORF category, with a function that is uncertain. Trimming removed 8 bases at V and 9 bases at J, with 20 bases between. The CDR3 sequence is 13 residues long. DNA of the CDR3: TGTGCCAGCAGCCCGGCAGGGTCTGGGCGCTACACCTTC. It codes for CASSPAGSGRYTF.

This clonotype was seen a few times. The V call is TRBV20-1, the J call TRBJ2-2; 8 nucleotides line up with TRBD2. Trimming removed 6 bases from V and 5 bases from J; junction bases left unmatched: 5. The CDR3 runs to 13 residues. Germline V CDR1 and CDR2: DFQATT, SNEGSKA (reference sequence). The CDR3 coding sequence is TGCAGTGCACGGCGGGAGGTTACCGGGGAGCTGTTTTTT. Translating it yields CSARREVTGELFF.

CDR3 loop: CASNKLAGRDTQYF. DNA for the CDR3: TGTGCCAGCAACAAATTAGCCGGGAGGGATACGCAGTATTTT. This rearrangement joins TRBV7-8 to TRBJ2-3; 7 bases map to TRBD2. CDR3 length: 14 residues. V was clipped by 7 bases and J by 6 bases; unmatched bases: 10. Germline V lookup: CDR1 SGHVS, CDR2 FQNEAQ.

This clonotype was detected only a few times. The V call is TRBV7-2, the J call TRBJ1-1; TRBD1 is a possible D gene (5 bases). The CDR3 loop spans 15 amino acids. V was clipped by 7 bases and J by 3 bases, with 18 bases between them. Looked up from germline, CDR1 is SGHTA and CDR2 is FQGNSA. The CDR3 protein is CASNPGSGWDTEAFF. The CDR3 region has the DNA TGTGCCAGCAACCCCGGGTCAGGGTGGGACACTGAAGCTTTCTTT.

This clonotype was seen a handful of times. The gene calls are TRBV7-9 and TRBJ2-2; no firm D call. The CDR3 has 13 residues. Germline lookup yields CDR1 SEHNR and CDR2 FQNEAQ (reference sequence). The V gene lost 5 bases and the J gene lost 6 bases, with 10 bases spanning the gap. The CDR3 sequence is CASSADPPGELFF. The CDR3 DNA follows: TGTGCCAGCAGCGCCGATCCCCCCGGGGAGCTGTTTTTT.

This clonotype was observed a single time. The V call is TRBV2, the J call TRBJ2-3, with D maybe TRBD1 (7 bases). V was clipped by 4 bases and J by 1 base, with 12 bases between them. Germline loops: CDR1 SNHLY, CDR2 FYNNEI. The CDR3 has 15 residues. CDR3 nucleotide sequence: TGTGCCAGCAGTGTTCCCAGGGGGGGCACAGATACGCAGTATTTT. It codes for CASSVPRGGTDTQYF.

This clonotype was seen more than once but under ten times. The chain uses TRBV6-2 or TRBV6-3 and TRBJ2-1; TRBD2 agrees at 10 bases. With V trimmed by 0 bases and J by 1 base, 3 bases remained unmatched. CDR1 and CDR2 (germline): MNHEY, SVGEGT. This CDR3 has 17 residues. The CDR3 DNA sequence: TGTGCCAGCAGTTACTCGAGCGGGAGGGGGTCCTACAATGAGCAGTTCTTC. As protein: CASSYSSGRGSYNEQFF.

This clonotype appeared many times. The chain recombines TRBV6-2 or TRBV6-3 with TRBJ2-3; D perhaps matches TRBD1 (5 bases). The CDR3 is 18 amino acids. Germline CDR1 and CDR2: MNHEY and SVGEGT. Trimming stripped 5 bases from V and 4 bases from J, with 25 bases between. The CDR3 spells CASSPPPRTRRLADTQYF. The CDR3 bases are TGTGCCAGCAGTCCCCCGCCACGGACAAGACGGCTGGCAGATACGCAGTATTTT.

This clonotype has a single count. The V gene is TRBV4-1, the J gene TRBJ2-7; 7 bases align to TRBD1. The CDR3 spans 14 residues. J gave up 3 bases and V 4 bases, and 6 bases lay outside the gene matches. Germline CDR1 and CDR2: MGHRA and YSYEKL. The CDR3 region is CASSPDRLVYEQYF. The DNA for the CDR3 is TGCGCCAGCAGCCCGGACAGGCTGGTCTACGAGCAGTACTTC.

The sample holds many counts of this clonotype. The V call is TRBV7-2, the J call TRBJ2-7; 9 bases line up with TRBD1. Trimming cost V 1 base and J 1 base; bases outside gene matches: 5. From germline, CDR1 is SGHTA and CDR2 FQGNSA. CDR3 length equals 16 residues. The CDR3 sequence: CASSLVGTGYSYEQYF. CDR3 DNA sequence: TGTGCCAGCAGCTTAGTCGGGACAGGGTATTCCTACGAGCAGTACTTC.

The chain joins TRBV15 to TRBJ1-5; D remains unclear. V was trimmed by 1 base and J by 0 bases, leaving 7 bases between them. Germline assignment: CDR1 LNHNV and CDR2 YYDKDF (reference sequence). CDR3 size: 15 residues. The CDR3 protein is CATSRGLDSNQPQHF. CDR3 in DNA: TGTGCCACCAGCAGAGGGTTAGATAGCAATCAGCCCCAGCATTTT.

This clonotype appeared a few times. The chain is built from TRBV20-1 and TRBJ2-7, with D perhaps being TRBD1 or TRBD2 (5 bases each). CDR1 and CDR2 from the germline V gene are DFQATT and SNEGSKA (reference sequence). V shed 3 bases and J shed 3 bases, with 15 bases lying between them. The CDR3 totals 14 residues. The CDR3 region is CSASRGDLYYEQYF. In nucleotides, the CDR3 is TGCAGTGCTAGTAGAGGGGATTTGTACTACGAGCAGTACTTC.

This clonotype has just a few counts. The gene calls are TRBV7-9 and TRBJ1-4; D is possibly TRBD1 (5 bases). The CDR3 runs 12 residues. CDR1 SEHNR and CDR2 FQNEAQ come from the germline V gene (reference sequence). V was cut by 7 bases and J by 8 bases, with 11 bases left in between. In DNA form, the CDR3 reads TGTGCCAGCAAGAAGGGGCCGGAAAAACTGTTTTTT. It is translated as CASKKGPEKLFF.

The gene calls are TRBV7-8 and TRBJ1-3; D is unresolved. With 5 bases removed from V and 0 bases from J, the gap between germline ends came to 11 bases. Germline V lookup: CDR1 SGHVS, CDR2 FQNEAQ. The CDR3 is 15 amino acids. This chain's CDR3 is CASSGDRISGNTIYF. The CDR3, as DNA: TGTGCCAGCAGCGGGGATAGGATCTCTGGAAACACCATATATTTT.